A single sample gave rise to the 7 T cell receptor beta chains below, sequenced in a study of neoadjuvant nivolumab and ipilimumab in lung cancer. TCRdb's copy holds only in-frame clones and misses some; the assay was immunoSEQ multiplex PCR. The repertoire consists of 30,000 or so clones, with approximately 90% occurring once and the leading ten covering roughly 5%. Sequenced material: peripheral blood, taken after neoadjuvant nivolumab, alone or with ipilimumab, at or shortly before surgery. These receptors originate from an adult with non-small cell lung cancer.

This chain joins TRBV2 and TRBJ1-2; D remains unclear. Germline values: CDR1 SNHLY, CDR2 FYNNEI. The CDR3 runs to 14 residues. Trimming pared 3 bases from V and 4 bases from J, leaving 12 bases between. The CDR3 sequence is CASSEGSRTYGYTF. DNA for the CDR3: TGTGCCAGCAGTGAGGGGAGTCGTACCTATGGCTACACCTTC.

This chain links TRBV27 with TRBJ1-2, with a possible D match to TRBD1 (5 bases). There are 12 residues in the CDR3. Germline lookup yields CDR1 MNHEY and CDR2 SMNVEV (reference sequence). Between the trimmed V and J ends, which lost 5 bases and 8 bases, there was a span of 12 bases. The CDR3 loop is CASSTQGGGYTF. The CDR3 nucleotides read TGTGCCAGCAGTACGCAGGGCGGCGGCTACACCTTC.

This chain connects TRBV5-5 to TRBJ2-7; 12 bases align to TRBD1. There are 15 residues in the CDR3. Germline loops: CDR1 SGHKS, CDR2 YYEKEE (reference sequence). V dropped 3 bases and J dropped 7; count of bases not matched to a gene: 8. CDR3 in DNA: TGTGCCAGCAGCTCCCCGGGACAGGGGGCGTGGGAGCAGTACTTC. It yields the protein CASSSPGQGAWEQYF. The entire variable domain, with the rest obtained from reference TRBV5-5 and TRBJ2-7, is as follows: DAGVTQSPTHLIKTRGQQVTLRCSPISGHKSVSWYQQVLGQGPQFIFQYYEKEERGRGNFPDRFSARQFPNYSSELNVNALLLGDSALYLCASSSPGQGAWEQYFGPGTRLTVT.

This clone was picked up one time. The chain links TRBV10-3 to TRBJ1-2; D ambiguous. The CDR3 totals 12 residues. Germline assignment: CDR1 ENHRY and CDR2 SYGVKD. Trimming left V 3 bases short and J 4 bases short, with 6 bases between. CDR3 nucleotides: TGTGCCATCAGTGAACCTCGCTATGGCTACACCTTC. This encodes CAISEPRYGYTF.

The chain joins TRBV7-9 to TRBJ2-3; tentative D call: TRBD1 (5 bases). This CDR3 is built from 15 residues. Trimming left V 1 base short and J 0 bases short, with 8 bases between. Germline V gene sequence: CDR1 SEHNR, CDR2 FQNEAQ (reference sequence). The CDR3 coding sequence is TGTGCCAGCAGCTTAGGACAGATTAGCACAGATACGCAGTATTTT. Translating it yields CASSLGQISTDTQYF. Together with reference TRBV7-9 and TRBJ2-3, the CDR3 gives the full variable domain: DTGVSQNPRHKITKRGQNVTFRCDPISEHNRLYWYRQTLGQGPEFLTYFQNEAQLEKSRLLSDRFSAERPKGSFSTLEIQRTEQGDSAMYLCASSLGQISTDTQYFGPGTRLTVL.

V is TRBV2 and J is TRBJ2-2; D is ambiguous. V was pared by 8 bases and J by 3 bases, with 13 bases between. The CDR3 length is 14 residues. Germline lookup yields CDR1 SNHLY and CDR2 FYNNEI. CDR3 nucleotide sequence: TGTGCCAGCCGGACGGGTCGGGACACCGGGGAGCTGTTTTTT. It is translated as CASRTGRDTGELFF. The variable domain in full, completed from reference TRBV2 and TRBJ2-2, reads EPEVTQTPSHQVTQMGQEVILRCVPISNHLYFYWYRQILGQKVEFLVSFYNNEISEKSEIFDDQFSVERPDGSNFTLKIRSTKLEDSAMYFCASRTGRDTGELFFGEGSRLTVL.

This chain links TRBV6-6 with TRBJ1-5; D is unclear. Trimming stripped 7 bases from V and 9 bases from J, with 22 bases between. From germline, CDR1 is MNHNY and CDR2 SVGAGI (reference sequence). This CDR3 spans 15 amino acids. Here the CDR3 DNA reads TGTGCCAGCACTTTTGACCGGGCATCACAAGGGCCCCAGCATTTT. Protein sequence: CASTFDRASQGPQHF.